This passage covers 11 T cell receptor beta chains from one sample sequenced in a study of T cell clonality in common variable immunodeficiency. Profiled with immunoSEQ multiplex PCR; TCRdb holds only in-frame clones, not every one. The table lists tens of thousands of clones, no singletons, with about 1.5% in the top ten. The sequenced sample was peripheral blood mononuclear cells. The receptors derive from a person aged 18 to 75 in good health.

This clone was seen many times. Coverage ceases 3 residues before the CDR3 finishes, and the germline J gene fills in the end. The chain recombines TRBV7-8 with TRBJ1-2; no clear D gene. Trimming removed 7 bases from V and 1 base from J, with 13 bases in between. CDR3 length equals 14 residues. Germline V gene lookup returns CDR1 SGHVS and CDR2 FQNEAQ. This CDR3 reads CASTSQAFNYGYTF. Partial CDR3 DNA: TGTGCCAGCACCTCTCAGGCCTTTAACTATGGC.

This clone was counted ten times or more. The observed sequence ends 3 residues before the CDR3 terminus, with the missing tail filled in from the germline J gene. The chain is built from TRBV20-1 and TRBJ2-3; 9 nucleotides match TRBD2. The CDR3 covers 16 residues. J gave up 3 bases and V 5 bases, and 12 bases lay outside the gene matches. Germline CDR1 is DFQATT and CDR2 is SNEGSKA (reference sequence). CDR3 in amino acids: CSAPSSGGIVTDTQYF. The CDR3 DNA, read in part, is TGCAGTGCTCCCTCAAGCGGGGGGATAGTGACAGATACG.

This clone was detected many times. The CDR3 is cut off 3 residues early in the read; its end comes from the germline J gene. The J gene is TRBJ2-7, the V gene TRBV7-8; the match to TRBD2 covers 7 bases. Germline CDR1 reads SGHVS; CDR2 reads FQNEAQ. J lost 2 bases, V lost 5 bases, and 6 bases had no gene match. This CDR3 region has 14 residues. CDR3 DNA, as far as it was read: TGTGCCAGCAGCCAGCGGGGCCCAACCTACGAG. It yields the protein CASSQRGPTYE. The whole CDR3 sequence is CASSQRGPTYEQYF.

This clone has at least ten counts. Read coverage stops 3 residues before the CDR3 terminus; the germline J gene supplies the remainder. The chain recombines TRBV5-1 with TRBJ2-3; TRBD1 is a possible D gene (5 bases). Germline CDR1 and CDR2: SGHRS and YFSETQ. Between the trimmed V and J ends, which lost 4 bases and 5 bases, there was a span of 14 bases. There are 14 residues in the CDR3. CDR3 DNA, as far as it was read: TGCGCCAGCAGCCGTACAGGTTTGGGAGATACG. This encodes CASSRTGLGDT. The full CDR3 protein is CASSRTGLGDTQYF. Full variable domain (rest looked up from reference TRBV5-1 and TRBJ2-3): KAGVTQTPRYLIKTRGQQVTLSCSPISGHRSVSWYQQTPGQGLQFLFEYFSETQRNKGNFPGRFSGRQFSNSRSEMNVSTLELGDSALYLCASSRTGLGDTQYFGPGTRLTVL.

This clone occurred many times. The read falls 3 residues short of the CDR3 end, and the missing part is taken from the germline J gene. The chain carries TRBV6-2 or TRBV6-3 and TRBJ1-5; TRBD1 might be the D (5 bases). This CDR3 is built from 13 residues. V lost 7 bases and J 7 bases, leaving 14 bases between the germline ends. Germline loops: CDR1 MNHEY, CDR2 SVGEGT. Partial CDR3 DNA: TGTGCCAGCACCTCCTGGGGGGTGCAGCCC. This sequence encodes CASTSWGVQP. From start to end, the CDR3 is CASTSWGVQPQHF.

This clone was recorded at least ten times. The read gets to within 3 residues of the CDR3 end, and the germline J gene fills in the rest. J is TRBJ1-6 and V is TRBV5-1; 7 nucleotides agree with TRBD1. CDR1 is SGHRS and CDR2 is YFSETQ in the germline V gene. The CDR3 contains 17 residues. The V segment lost 0 bases and the J segment 4 bases; nucleotides outside the gene matches: 7. CDR3 DNA (partial): TGCGCCAGCAGCTTGGGAGACAGGGAGGAATATAATTCACCC. Translated: CASSLGDREEYNSP. The full CDR3 is CASSLGDREEYNSPLHF. Drawing the rest from reference TRBV5-1 and TRBJ1-6, the complete variable domain is KAGVTQTPRYLIKTRGQQVTLSCSPISGHRSVSWYQQTPGQGLQFLFEYFSETQRNKGNFPGRFSGRQFSNSRSEMNVSTLELGDSALYLCASSLGDREEYNSPLHFGNGTRLTVT.

Regarding this clone: With the read ending 3 residues before the CDR3 end, the germline J gene is used to fill in that end. This chain uses TRBV7-8 with TRBJ1-6; D gene uncertain. The CDR3 is 16 amino acids. Germline V gives CDR1 SGHVS, CDR2 FQNEAQ. Trimming removed 1 base from V and 4 bases from J, with 11 bases in between. This CDR3 reads CASSLGVRVYNSPLHF. CDR3 DNA (partial): TGTGCCAGCAGCTTAGGAGTACGGGTGTATAATTCACCC.

Many counts were recorded for this clone. With the read ending 3 residues before the CDR3 end, the germline J gene is used to fill in that end. The V call is TRBV20-1, the J call TRBJ1-5; a weak D match, TRBD1 (5 bases). The CDR3 contains 19 residues. Trimming left V 6 bases short and J 2 bases short, with 29 bases between. CDR1 is DFQATT, CDR2 SNEGSKA, per germline (reference sequence). CDR3 DNA, as far as it was read: TGCAGTGCCACCCAGCCTCGGGTGGGAGGACATAGTGGCAATCAGCCC. Protein sequence: CSATQPRVGGHSGNQP. The CDR3 in its entirety is CSATQPRVGGHSGNQPQHF.

This clone was detected many times. The read ends 3 residues early relative to the CDR3; the germline J gene fills the gap. The V gene is TRBV12-3 or TRBV12-4, the J gene TRBJ2-3; D gene uncertain. The CDR3 has 15 amino acids. V was trimmed by 3 bases and J by 0 bases, leaving 10 bases between them. The sequenced part of the CDR3 DNA is TGTGCCAGCAGTTTGACAAGAACCAGCACAGATACG. This sequence encodes CASSLTRTSTDT. The full CDR3 protein is CASSLTRTSTDTQYF.

This clone was counted ten times or more. With the read ending 3 residues before the CDR3 end, the germline J gene is used to fill in that end. J is TRBJ2-3 and V is TRBV29-1, with D maybe TRBD2 (6 bases). The CDR3 totals 15 residues. Germline values: CDR1 SQVTM, CDR2 ANQGSEA. V lost 5 bases and J lost 0, with 15 bases in between. This CDR3 reads CSVQRRAGSTDTQYF. CDR3 DNA (partial): TGCAGCGTTCAGAGGAGGGCAGGAAGCACAGATACG.

Ten or more counts support this clone. The read ends 3 residues early relative to the CDR3; the germline J gene fills the gap. V is TRBV12-5 and J is TRBJ1-1, with D possibly matching TRBD1 (5 bases). V lost 3 bases to trimming and J lost 4 bases, with 18 bases between them. This CDR3 is 16 amino acids long. Germline lookup yields CDR1 LGHNT and CDR2 FRNRAP. The covered CDR3 bases are TGTGCTAGTGGTTTCAAGACGGTAGGGGAAAGCACTGAA. Its translation is CASGFKTVGESTE. The entire CDR3 reads CASGFKTVGESTEAFF.